This paragraph covers one T cell receptor beta chain sequence. This sample was included in a study of shared clonotypes between healthy human individuals. Within Nashville, Tennessee resided all donors, each a Caucasian adult. Profiling relied on immunoSEQ multiplex PCR, and the TCRdb table lists in-frame clones only, not all of them. The data contain some 510,000 clones, 79% of them singletons. V was pared by 4 bases and J by 0 bases, with 15 bases between. This CDR3 is built from 16 residues. Germline V gene sequence: CDR1 KGHSH, CDR2 LQKENI. This sequence was found in a woman aged 40-49 years in good health. Some clones in this sample may be carry-over from other donors' samples. The chain has TRBV18 and TRBJ1-1; D ambiguous. Source material: PBMCs. The CDR3 reads CASSLNKIDLNTEAFF. CDR3 nucleotides: TGTGCCAGCTCACTCAACAAGATTGACCTGAACACTGAAGCTTTCTTT.